The 29 T cell receptor beta chains below come from one sample, sequenced in a study of OX40 agonist ivuxolimab in advanced cancers. Library preparation employed the immunoSEQ multiplex PCR assay. The table comes from immuneACCESS by way of TCRdb, which keeps in-frame sequences with V and J called. Part of the clones is missing from these tables; in studies checked, under half for an unresolved V gene and the rest for unknown reasons. The sample table holds some 5,700 clones, of which 84% were seen once. The ten largest make up approximately 30% of the sample. Sequencing was performed on CD4+ or CD8+ T cells sorted from blood, taken in a trial of the OX40 agonist ivuxolimab. The receptors derive from an adult with an advanced solid tumor such as melanoma, head and neck, liver or kidney cancer.

The chain has TRBV7-9 and TRBJ1-2; tentative D call: TRBD1 (6 bases). Germline CDR1 reads SEHNR; CDR2 reads FQNEAQ (reference sequence). The CDR3 has 10 residues. The CDR3 DNA sequence: TGTGCTGCGTGGAGGGGGGGCTACACCTTC. It encodes CAAWRGGYTF.

This clone was detected once. The chain combines TRBV27 with TRBJ1-1; D is uncertain. Trimming took 2 bases from V and 1 from J, leaving 14 bases between them. The CDR3 has 16 residues. CDR1 and CDR2 (germline): MNHEY, SMNVEV (reference sequence). The CDR3 bases are TGTGCCAGCAGTTTAGAGGCATTGGCAGAGAACACTGAAGCTTTCTTT. This translates into CASSLEALAENTEAFF.

This chain uses TRBV6-5 with TRBJ2-1; no clear D gene. Trimming pared 0 bases from V and 3 bases from J, leaving 6 bases between. The CDR3 is 14 amino acids. The germline V gene has CDR1 MNHEY and CDR2 SVGAGI. CDR3 residues: CASSYSISYNEQFF. In DNA, the CDR3 is TGTGCCAGCAGTTACTCGATCAGCTACAATGAGCAGTTCTTC.

This clone has only one observation. The chain joins TRBV4-1 to TRBJ2-7; a weak D match, TRBD1 (5 bases). The germline CDR1 and CDR2 sequences are MGHRA and YSYEKL. There are 13 residues in the CDR3. Between the trimmed V and J ends, which lost 0 bases and 5 bases, there was a span of 8 bases. The CDR3 region has the DNA TGCGCCAGCAGCCAAGAATCACAGGACGAGCAGTACTTC. Protein sequence: CASSQESQDEQYF.

This CDR3 is CASSVGQGWEQYF. The CDR3 DNA sequence: TGTGCCAGCAGCGTTGGACAGGGCTGGGAGCAGTACTTC. The chain couples TRBV9 to TRBJ2-7; 8 bases match TRBD1. The CDR3 consists of 13 residues. With 2 bases clipped from V and 7 bases from J, the junction kept 5 bases outside the gene matches. Germline values: CDR1 SGDLS, CDR2 YYNGEE.

V usage is TRBV29-1 and J usage is TRBJ2-2, with 7 bases aligning to TRBD2. CDR3 length: 14 amino acids. The junction had 4 bases not matched to a gene; V was cut back by 2 bases and J by 4 bases. Germline values: CDR1 SQVTM, CDR2 ANQGSEA. This CDR3 is CSVERAGVTGELFF. CDR3 nucleotides: TGCAGCGTTGAAAGGGCGGGGGTCACCGGGGAGCTGTTTTTT.

Judged by abundance, this clone is medium-sized (0.01 to 0.1%). V is TRBV6-1 and J is TRBJ2-7, with 8 bases matching TRBD1. Germline CDR1 reads MNHNS; CDR2 reads SASEGT. The J segment lost 2 bases and the V segment lost 6 bases, leaving 9 bases of the junction unmatched. CDR3 length equals 15 residues. The CDR3 sequence is CASRVLDREPYEQYF. The CDR3 DNA sequence: TGTGCCAGCAGGGTTTTGGACAGGGAACCCTACGAGCAGTACTTC.

The chain is built from TRBV5-4 and TRBJ2-3, with TRBD1 matching over 9 bases. Germline V gene data show CDR1 as SGHNT and CDR2 as YYREEE (reference sequence). J gave up 0 bases and V 4 bases, and 12 bases lay outside the gene matches. CDR3 length: 18 amino acids. Here the CDR3 reads CASSPPGQGQTSTDTQYF. DNA of the CDR3: TGTGCCAGCAGCCCCCCGGGACAGGGCCAAACTAGCACAGATACGCAGTATTTT.

This rearrangement joins TRBV9 to TRBJ2-5; TRBD1 or TRBD2 may be the D gene (7 bases each). The V gene lost 4 bases and the J gene lost 5 bases, with 12 bases spanning the gap. Germline loops: CDR1 SGDLS, CDR2 YYNGEE. This CDR3 contains 13 residues. The chain's CDR3 is CASSSRGGETQYF. The CDR3, as DNA: TGTGCCAGCAGCTCCAGGGGGGGTGAGACCCAGTACTTC. The complete variable domain, with remaining parts taken from reference TRBV9 and TRBJ2-5, reads DSGVTQTPKHLITATGQRVTLRCSPRSGDLSVYWYQQSLDQGLQFLIQYYNGEERAKGNILERFSAQQFPDLHSELNLSSLELGDSALYFCASSSRGGETQYFGPGTRLLVL.

The chain uses TRBV25-1 and TRBJ1-5, with D uncertain. The V end lost 2 bases, the J end lost 1 base, and 6 bases lay between the germline ends. In germline, CDR1 is MGHDK, CDR2 SYGVNS. CDR3 length: 14 amino acids. The CDR3 DNA sequence: TGTGCCAGCAGTGAAGACGGAAGCAATCAGCCCCAGCATTTT. Residues: CASSEDGSNQPQHF.

CDR3 bases: TGTGCCAGCAGCAAGACTAGCGGGATCTCCTACAATGAGCAGTTCTTC. Amino acid sequence: CASSKTSGISYNEQFF. The chain has TRBV7-6 and TRBJ2-1, with 11 positions matching TRBD2. The CDR3 length is 16 residues. Unmatched junction bases numbered 3, after V lost 5 bases and J lost 0 bases. Germline V CDR1 and CDR2: SGHVS, FNYEAQ. Full variable domain (rest looked up from reference TRBV7-6 and TRBJ2-1): GAGVSQSPRYKVTKRGQDVALRCDPISGHVSLYWYRQALGQGPEFLTYFNYEAQQDKSGLPNDRFSAERPEGSISTLTIQRTEQRDSAMYRCASSKTSGISYNEQFFGPGTRLTVL.

The chain recombines TRBV11-2 with TRBJ2-5; TRBD2 might be the D (5 bases). The CDR3 sequence is 12 residues long. Trimming left V 1 base short and J 7 bases short, with 7 bases between. Looked up from germline, CDR1 is SGHAT and CDR2 is FQNNGV. The CDR3 region is CASSLGAGTQYF. For the CDR3, the DNA is TGTGCCAGCAGCTTAGGGGCGGGGACCCAGTACTTC.

The chain carries TRBV14 and TRBJ2-1; D possibly corresponds to TRBD1 (6 bases). CDR1 is SGHDN and CDR2 is FVKESK in the germline V gene. There are 15 residues in the CDR3. V was pared by 0 bases and J by 2 bases, with 8 bases between. The CDR3, as DNA: TGTGCCAGCAGCCAAGACAGGGACACCTACAATGAGCAGTTCTTC. Residues: CASSQDRDTYNEQFF.

V is TRBV4-1 and J is TRBJ2-1; the D is unclear. Trimming pared 0 bases from V and 0 bases from J, leaving 9 bases between. The CDR3 totals 16 residues. In germline, CDR1 is MGHRA, CDR2 YSYEKL. The CDR3 nucleotides are TGCGCCAGCAGCCAAGATCTGCCCCGCTCCTACAATGAGCAGTTCTTC. Encoded protein: CASSQDLPRSYNEQFF.

This clone was picked up a small number of times. The chain has TRBV13 and TRBJ2-4, with 7 bases matching TRBD1. This CDR3 has 15 residues. V dropped 0 bases and J dropped 7; count of bases not matched to a gene: 6. Germline V gene data show CDR1 as PRHDT and CDR2 as FYEKMQ (reference sequence). CDR3 protein: CASSLGEGAYNIQYF. The CDR3 bases are TGTGCCAGCAGCTTAGGAGAGGGGGCGTACAACATTCAGTACTTC.

The chain has TRBV2 and TRBJ2-7; TRBD1 matches 9 bases. CDR1 is SNHLY and CDR2 is FYNNEI in the germline V gene. The CDR3 totals 13 residues. V lost 5 bases and J lost 5; bases outside the gene matches: 4. The CDR3 is CASSWTGADEQYF. The CDR3 DNA is TGTGCCAGCAGTTGGACAGGGGCTGACGAGCAGTACTTC.

In DNA, the CDR3 is TGTGCCAGCAGCGACCCCCGGGGTAGCCCTAGCACAGATACGCAGTATTTT. It encodes CASSDPRGSPSTDTQYF. This chain links TRBV9 with TRBJ2-3; tentatively, D is TRBD2 (5 bases). CDR3 length: 17 residues. The germline V gene encodes CDR1 SGDLS and CDR2 YYNGEE. Trimming took off 3 bases at V and 0 bases at J, with 17 bases between the two ends.

The chain combines TRBV6-5 with TRBJ2-2; D is unresolved. The CDR3 is 13 residues long. In germline, CDR1 is MNHEY, CDR2 SVGAGI. V lost 0 bases and J lost 7, with 6 bases in between. The CDR3 region has the DNA TGTGCCAGCAGTTACTCGTATGGCGGGGAGCTGTTTTTT. This sequence encodes CASSYSYGGELFF.

The table lists this clone with a few counts. The V call is TRBV4-1, the J call TRBJ1-1; the D is unclear. The V end lost 3 bases, the J end lost 4 bases, and 9 bases lay between the germline ends. The CDR3 is 13 amino acids. Germline CDR1 and CDR2: MGHRA and YSYEKL. CDR3 in amino acids: CASSQDVGTEAFF. The CDR3 nucleotides read TGCGCCAGCAGCCAGGACGTGGGCACTGAAGCTTTCTTT.

This chain connects TRBV5-6 to TRBJ2-7; the match to TRBD1 covers 9 bases. The CDR3 runs to 16 residues. V trimming: 5 bases; J trimming: 4 bases; junction bases outside the gene matches: 13. Germline V lookup: CDR1 SGHDT, CDR2 YYEEEE. The CDR3 DNA reads as TGTGCCAGCAGGTTAGGGGGACAGGGCTCCCTTTACGAGCAGTACTTC. Its translation is CASRLGGQGSLYEQYF.

The rearrangement uses TRBV6-6 and TRBJ2-1; 10 bases are shared with TRBD1. CDR1 MNHNY and CDR2 SVGAGI come from the germline V gene (reference sequence). The CDR3 has 14 amino acids. V was pared by 8 bases and J by 6 bases, with 7 bases of the junction left unmatched. The CDR3: CASSRDRGRNEQFF. CDR3 DNA sequence: TGTGCCAGCTCCCGGGACAGGGGACGCAATGAGCAGTTCTTC.

The chain employs TRBV5-1 and TRBJ2-7, with D possibly being TRBD1 (6 bases). The CDR3 is 14 amino acids. The V gene's germline CDR1 is SGHRS and CDR2 YFSETQ. Trimming left V 2 bases short and J 2 bases short, with 11 bases between. CDR3 sequence reads: CASSLPQGPYEQYF. CDR3 sequence (DNA): TGCGCCAGCAGCTTACCCCAGGGGCCCTACGAGCAGTACTTC.

The genes are TRBV4-1 and TRBJ2-3; 8 nucleotides agree with TRBD1. V was clipped by 4 bases and J by 0 bases; unmatched bases: 9. The CDR3 is 17 amino acids. CDR1 and CDR2 from the germline V gene are MGHRA and YSYEKL. CDR3 loop: CASSLSKTGGSTDTQYF. CDR3 bases: TGCGCCAGCAGCCTATCCAAAACAGGGGGTAGCACAGATACGCAGTATTTT.

This clone was counted only a few times. The rearrangement joins TRBV28 to TRBJ2-3, with D unresolved. V dropped 3 bases and J dropped 3 bases, with 10 bases sitting between them. Germline lookup yields CDR1 MDHEN and CDR2 SYDVKM. The CDR3 is made up of 14 amino acids. CDR3 DNA: TGTGCCAGCAGTTTTATATCCGGGACAGATACGCAGTATTTT. Translated: CASSFISGTDTQYF.

The chain is built from TRBV7-9 and TRBJ1-1, with D uncertain. Looked up from germline, CDR1 is SEHNR and CDR2 is FQNEAQ (reference sequence). V was cut by 0 bases and J by 13 bases, with 9 bases left in between. This CDR3 has 11 amino acids. This chain's CDR3 is CASSLAASDFF. In DNA form, the CDR3 reads TGTGCCAGCAGCTTAGCCGCCTCGGATTTCTTT.

Within the sample, this clone is medium-sized (0.01 to 0.1%). At one boundary the junction diverges from the germline segment, which might be a read error. V usage is TRBV7-7 and J usage is TRBJ2-3; D is possibly TRBD2 (6 bases). The CDR3 spans 13 residues. Germline V gene sequence: CDR1 SSHAT, CDR2 FNYEAQ (reference sequence). The CDR3 is CASSLAADRTQYF. The CDR3 DNA follows: TGTGCTAGCAGCTTAGCGGCCGATCGAACGCAGTATTTT.

This chain links TRBV2 with TRBJ1-3; D is perhaps TRBD1 (5 bases). The CDR3 is 13 amino acids. The germline V gene encodes CDR1 SNHLY and CDR2 FYNNEI. Trimming removed 9 bases at V and 4 bases at J, with 13 bases between. CDR3 DNA sequence: TGTGCCAGACTCGGGACCGAAGGAAACACCATATATTTT. Translated: CARLGTEGNTIYF.

This clone was observed a single time. As DNA, the CDR3 is TGTGCCAGTAGTACAACAGCGGGCGGCTACACCTTC. Its protein is CASSTTAGGYTF. The rearrangement links TRBV19 to TRBJ1-2; D gene ambiguous. Looked up from germline, CDR1 is LNHDA and CDR2 is SQIVND (reference sequence). The V gene lost 4 bases and the J gene lost 8 bases, with 11 bases spanning the gap. This CDR3 region has 12 residues.

This clone came up a few times. The genes are TRBV27 and TRBJ2-3; D call uncertain. The ends were cut back, 5 bases at V and 1 base at J, with 4 bases in the middle. The CDR3 length is 12 residues. Germline V gene data show CDR1 as MNHEY and CDR2 as SMNVEV (reference sequence). The chain's CDR3 is CASSARTDTQYF. The DNA of the CDR3 is TGTGCCAGCAGTGCCCGCACAGATACGCAGTATTTT.